The 12 T cell receptor beta chains presented below share a single source sample, sequenced in a study of T cells in Graves' hyperthyroidism and ophthalmopathy. Amplification of TCR beta CDR3 regions used RNA as the template. TCR CDR3 regions were first amplified by RT-PCR with HTBI primers. TCRdb passed the multiplex PCR reads through MiXCR, listing each CDR3 protein once. The table has hundreds of thousands of distinct CDR3 sequences, 16% seen once. What was sequenced was blood. All receptors come from a woman under 30 with Graves' hyperthyroidism.

The rearrangement joins TRBV12-3 or TRBV12-4 to TRBJ1-2, with D possibly matching TRBD1 (5 bases). The V and J ends lost 7 bases and 8 bases respectively, with 17 bases between them. This CDR3 has 13 residues. The CDR3 loop is CASTAFRGYGYTF. CDR3 bases: TGTGCCAGCACTGCCTTCCGGGGGTACGGCTACACCTTC.

The rearrangement links TRBV29-1 to TRBJ2-3; no clear D. Between the trimmed V and J ends, which lost 7 bases and 6 bases, there was a span of 14 bases. The CDR3 extends over 12 amino acids. Germline CDR1 is SQVTM and CDR2 is ANQGSEA. CDR3 region: CSADKPADTQYF. The DNA for the CDR3 is TGCAGCGCAGACAAGCCTGCCGATACGCAGTATTTT.

Ten or more counts support this clonotype. The chain is built from TRBV4-1 and TRBJ2-5; the D is unclear. The CDR3 loop spans 14 amino acids. Germline assignment: CDR1 MGHRA and CDR2 YSYEKL. The V end was cut by 0 bases, the J end by 5 bases, with 10 bases between. DNA of the CDR3: TGCGCCAGCAGCCAAGAGGGGTGGCGTGAGACCCAGTACTTC. Amino acids: CASSQEGWRETQYF.

This clonotype was found a few times. The genes are TRBV5-1 and TRBJ2-5; 10 bases line up with TRBD1. CDR3 size: 18 residues. Germline loops: CDR1 SGHRS, CDR2 YFSETQ. V lost 4 bases to trimming and J lost 5 bases; unmatched junction nucleotides: 17. The CDR3 sequence: CASSPMGTLTGGSETQYF. CDR3 in DNA: TGCGCCAGCAGCCCTATGGGAACATTGACAGGGGGCAGTGAGACCCAGTACTTC. The full variable domain, rest sourced from reference TRBV5-1 and TRBJ2-5, is KAGVTQTPRYLIKTRGQQVTLSCSPISGHRSVSWYQQTPGQGLQFLFEYFSETQRNKGNFPGRFSGRQFSNSRSEMNVSTLELGDSALYLCASSPMGTLTGGSETQYFGPGTRLLVL.

This sequence joins TRBV7-9 and TRBJ1-4; D gene unclear. V dropped 7 bases and J dropped 4 bases, with 4 bases sitting between them. The CDR3 has 11 amino acids. Germline V CDR1 and CDR2: SEHNR, FQNEAQ (reference sequence). DNA of the CDR3: TGTGCCAGCATGGGTAATGAAAAACTGTTTTTT. Residues: CASMGNEKLFF.

This chain joins TRBV15 and TRBJ2-5; D remains unclear. The CDR3 totals 15 residues. Germline V gene data show CDR1 as LNHNV and CDR2 as YYDKDF (reference sequence). Between the trimmed V and J ends, which lost 0 bases and 5 bases, there was a span of 13 bases. The CDR3: CATSRDQAPGETQYF. In nucleotides, the CDR3 is TGTGCCACCAGCAGAGATCAAGCTCCCGGCGAGACCCAGTACTTC.

The chain is built from TRBV5-4 and TRBJ2-1, with TRBD2 matching 11 bases. CDR3 length: 14 amino acids. Germline lookup yields CDR1 SGHNT and CDR2 YYREEE (reference sequence). V lost 5 bases to trimming and J lost 10 bases; unmatched junction nucleotides: 8. CDR3 sequence (DNA): TGTGCCAGCAGAATAGCGGGGGGGCTAGGGGAGCAGTTCTTC. It is translated as CASRIAGGLGEQFF.

The gene calls are TRBV24-1 and TRBJ2-7; 8 bases align to TRBD2. CDR3 length: 16 residues. The V segment lost 5 bases and the J segment 0 bases; nucleotides outside the gene matches: 8. CDR1 and CDR2 from the germline V gene are KGHDR and SFDVKD. CDR3 nucleotides: TGTGCCACCAGTGGACCGGGACTAGGGTCCTCCTACGAGCAGTACTTC. It is translated as CATSGPGLGSSYEQYF.

In its sample, this clonotype was seen a few times. The rearrangement links TRBV29-1 to TRBJ2-5; 11 bases are a match to TRBD1. The V gene's germline CDR1 is SQVTM and CDR2 ANQGSEA. The CDR3 covers 15 residues. V shed 0 bases and J 3 bases; nucleotides not matched to a gene: 3. The CDR3, as DNA: TGCAGCGTTGAAGACTCGGGACAGGGGGAAGAGACCCAGTACTTC. This codes for CSVEDSGQGEETQYF.

This clonotype was seen many times. This chain links TRBV7-9 with TRBJ2-1; no firm D call. CDR1 is SEHNR, CDR2 FQNEAQ, per germline (reference sequence). The CDR3 contains 15 residues. Trimming pared 2 bases from V and 6 bases from J, leaving 14 bases between. The DNA of the CDR3 is TGTGCCAGCAGCTTACGCCGGCTCGCGAGCAATGAGCAGTTCTTC. This sequence encodes CASSLRRLASNEQFF.

This clonotype was seen a handful of times. V and J are TRBV10-3 and TRBJ1-2; perhaps TRBD1 as D (5 bases). Deletions cut 6 bases from V and 3 bases from J, with 14 bases between. From germline, CDR1 is ENHRY and CDR2 SYGVKD. This CDR3 has 14 residues. The CDR3, as DNA: TGTGCCATCAGCCGGGACCAGGATCACTATGGCTACACCTTC. Translating it yields CAISRDQDHYGYTF.

Of note for this clonotype: The CDR3 end shows no conserved phenylalanine or tryptophan, and so a read error is likely. The chain joins TRBV6-2 or TRBV6-3 to TRBJ1-6, with D unresolved. Trimming removed 2 bases from V and 7 bases from J, with 9 bases in between. The CDR3 contains 14 residues. Germline CDR1 MNHEY, CDR2 SVGEGT. The CDR3 DNA follows: TGTGCCAGCAGTTACGGGCGGGAGAATTCACCCCTCCACCTT. It encodes CASSYGRENSPLHL.